Listed below are T cell receptor beta chains from one sample, sequenced in a study of control samples from healthy donors and cancer patients. TCRdb's copy holds only in-frame clones and misses some; the assay was immunoSEQ multiplex PCR. The sample lists about 160,000 clones, around 96% seen once, with about 8.5% in the top ten. The sequenced material came from blood. These receptors came from a woman aged 35 to 49 in good health. The CDR3 runs from the conserved cysteine through the conserved F or W. D genes are given only for firm matches. The listing skips clone size in some rows; elsewhere it reads once, few, many or a size class.

D,size,V,J,CDR3,DNA
TRBD1,-,TRBV12-5,TRBJ2-3,CASGLPTGGKDTQYF,TGTGCTAGTGGTTTGCCGACAGGGGGTAAAGATACGCAGTATTTT
-,-,TRBV15,TRBJ2-4,CATSRGRTGISGNIQYF,TGTGCCACCAGCAGAGGGCGTACAGGGATTTCGGGAAACATTCAGTACTTC
TRBD1,-,TRBV6-6,TRBJ1-1,CASNPTRQGVNTEAFF,TGTGCCAGCAACCCCACTCGACAGGGGGTGAACACTGAAGCTTTCTTT
TRBD1,-,TRBV4-3,TRBJ1-2,CASSQDMGQANYGYTF,TGCGCCAGCAGCCAAGATATGGGACAGGCTAACTATGGCTACACCTTC
-,-,TRBV5-1,TRBJ1-1,CASSWAGTEAFF,TGCGCCAGCAGCTGGGCCGGAACTGAAGCTTTCTTT
-,-,TRBV6-2/TRBV6-3,TRBJ1-4,CASSYRSGRATNEKLFF,TGTGCCAGCAGTTATCGGTCGGGGAGAGCAACTAATGAAAAACTGTTTTTT
TRBD1,-,TRBV7-2,TRBJ1-2,CASSLVGQGSRGYTF,TGTGCCAGCAGCTTAGTCGGACAGGGCTCGAGGGGCTACACCTTC
-,-,TRBV6-2/TRBV6-3,TRBJ1-1,CASSTGLGEETEAFF,TGTGCCAGCAGTACGGGACTGGGGGAGGAAACTGAAGCTTTCTTT
-,-,TRBV5-6,TRBJ1-5,CASSLARVRGQPQHF,TGTGCCAGCAGCTTGGCCAGGGTACGTGGTCAGCCCCAGCATTTT
-,once,TRBV7-9,TRBJ1-2,CASSSPRYGYTF,TGTGCCAGCAGCTCCCCTCGGTATGGCTACACCTTC
-,-,TRBV4-3,TRBJ2-7,CASSQDFVASYEQYF,TGCGCCAGCAGCCAAGATTTTGTAGCTTCCTACGAGCAGTACTTC
TRBD1,few,TRBV27,TRBJ2-2,CASSPGTANTGELFF,TGTGCCAGCAGCCCCGGGACAGCGAACACCGGGGAGCTGTTTTTT
TRBD1,-,TRBV7-9,TRBJ1-1,CASSLRDRGGSRTEAFF,TGTGCCAGCAGCTTAAGGGACAGGGGAGGGTCGAGAACTGAAGCTTTCTTT
TRBD2,-,TRBV11-3,TRBJ2-2,CASSFSWGGDNTGELFF,TGTGCCAGCAGCTTTTCTTGGGGGGGAGACAACACCGGGGAGCTGTTTTTT
TRBD2,-,TRBV27,TRBJ2-6,CASSLEGLAGGRSGANVLTF,TGTGCCAGCAGTTTAGAGGGACTAGCGGGAGGGAGGTCTGGGGCCAACGTCCTGACTTTC